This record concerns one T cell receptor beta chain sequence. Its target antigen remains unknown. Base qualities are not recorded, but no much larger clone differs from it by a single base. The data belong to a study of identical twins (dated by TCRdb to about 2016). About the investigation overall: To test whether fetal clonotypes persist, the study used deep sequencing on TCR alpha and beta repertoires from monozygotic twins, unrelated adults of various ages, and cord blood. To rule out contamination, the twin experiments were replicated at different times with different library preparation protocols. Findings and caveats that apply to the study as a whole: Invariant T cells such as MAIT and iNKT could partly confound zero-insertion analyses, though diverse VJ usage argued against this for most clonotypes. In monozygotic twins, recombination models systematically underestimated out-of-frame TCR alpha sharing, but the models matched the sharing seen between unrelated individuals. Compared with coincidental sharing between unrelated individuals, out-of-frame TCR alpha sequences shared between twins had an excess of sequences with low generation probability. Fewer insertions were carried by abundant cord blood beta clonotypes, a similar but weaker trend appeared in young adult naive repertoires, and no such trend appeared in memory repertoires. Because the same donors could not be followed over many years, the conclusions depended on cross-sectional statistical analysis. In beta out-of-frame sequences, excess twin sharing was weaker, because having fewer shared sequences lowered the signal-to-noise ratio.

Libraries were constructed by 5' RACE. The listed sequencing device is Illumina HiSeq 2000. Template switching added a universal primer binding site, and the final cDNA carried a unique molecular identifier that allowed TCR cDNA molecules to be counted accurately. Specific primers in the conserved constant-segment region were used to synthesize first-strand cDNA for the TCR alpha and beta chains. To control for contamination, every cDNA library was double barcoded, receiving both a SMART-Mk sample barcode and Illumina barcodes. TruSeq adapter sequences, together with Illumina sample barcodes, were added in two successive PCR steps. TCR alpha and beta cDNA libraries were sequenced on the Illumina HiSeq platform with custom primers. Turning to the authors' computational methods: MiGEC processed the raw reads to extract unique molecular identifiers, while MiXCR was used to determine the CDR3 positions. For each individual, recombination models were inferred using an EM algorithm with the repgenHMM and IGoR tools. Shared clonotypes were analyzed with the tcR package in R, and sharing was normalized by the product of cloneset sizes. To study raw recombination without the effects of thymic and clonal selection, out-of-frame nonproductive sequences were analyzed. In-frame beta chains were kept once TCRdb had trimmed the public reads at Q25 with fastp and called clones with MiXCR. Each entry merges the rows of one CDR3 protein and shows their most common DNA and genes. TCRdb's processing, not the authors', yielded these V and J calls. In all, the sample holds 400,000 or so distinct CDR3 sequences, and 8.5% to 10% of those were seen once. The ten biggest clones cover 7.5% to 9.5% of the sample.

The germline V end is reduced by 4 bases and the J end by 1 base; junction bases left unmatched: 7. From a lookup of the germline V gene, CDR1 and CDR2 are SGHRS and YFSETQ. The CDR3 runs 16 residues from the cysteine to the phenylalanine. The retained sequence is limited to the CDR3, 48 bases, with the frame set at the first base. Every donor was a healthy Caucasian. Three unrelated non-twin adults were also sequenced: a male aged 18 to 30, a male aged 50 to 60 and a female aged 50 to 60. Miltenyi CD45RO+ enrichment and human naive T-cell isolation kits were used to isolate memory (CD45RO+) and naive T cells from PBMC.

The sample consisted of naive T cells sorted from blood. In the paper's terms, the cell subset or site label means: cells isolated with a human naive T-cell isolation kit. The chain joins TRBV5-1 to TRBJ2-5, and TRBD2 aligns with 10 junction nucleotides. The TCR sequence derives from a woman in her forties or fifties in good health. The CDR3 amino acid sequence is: CASSPLAGDFQETQYF. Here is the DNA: TGCGCCAGCAGCCCTCTAGCGGGAGATTTCCAAGAGACCCAGTACTTC.